The T cell receptor (beta chain) described here comes from a study of T-cell reconstitution after alpha-beta-depleted transplantation in children. Unique molecular identifiers were incorporated when the TCRbeta library was constructed. TCRdb reprocessed the PCR reads with MiXCR, giving one entry per CDR3 protein. The sample has some 300,000 distinct CDR3 sequences, under 13% seen once. V gave up 4 bases and J gave up 6 bases; unmatched junction bases: 9. Germline assignment: CDR1 SGHRS and CDR2 YFSETQ. This CDR3 has 14 amino acids. The sequenced sample was PBMCs from the stem cell graft donor, obtained from the stem cell graft. The clonotype comes from a human donor who donated a stem cell graft to a child with acute lymphoblastic leukemia. The chain joins TRBV5-1 to TRBJ2-7, with 8 bases aligning to TRBD1. The CDR3 DNA sequence: TGCGCCAGCAGCCCGGACAGGGAGATGGGCGAGCAGTACTTC. The encoded protein is CASSPDREMGEQYF.